This TCR beta chain was captured in a study of T-cell reconstitution after alpha-beta-depleted transplantation in children. There are 16 residues in the CDR3. Germline CDR1 MNHEY, CDR2 SVGAGI. Trimming removed 5 bases from V and 3 bases from J; junction bases left unmatched: 11. TCRbeta library construction was performed incorporating unique molecular identifiers. TCRdb passed the PCR reads through MiXCR, listing each CDR3 protein once. In the table there are hundreds of thousands of distinct CDR3 sequences, about 10% of which are singletons. This receptor was obtained from a human donor who donated a stem cell graft to a child with acute myeloid leukemia. Sample: PBMCs from the stem cell graft donor, taken from the stem cell graft. The chain is built from TRBV6-5 and TRBJ1-2, with 8 bases matching TRBD1. The CDR3 is CASSLRTGPLDYGYTF. Here the CDR3 DNA reads TGTGCCAGCAGTCTACGGACAGGGCCACTAGACTATGGCTACACCTTC.